This TCR beta chain was retrieved from a study of blood T cells in healthy people across ages. Per-sample PBMC isolation yielded at least 7 million cells. Overall study findings and caveats: Fewer expanded clones and more diversity marked long-lived versus aged donors.

A word on this clonotype: The antigen is undetermined.

Alongside a J-beta primer mix, a sample-barcoded 5' primer served in a second PCR lasting 7 to 11 cycles. A template-switch adaptor that had 12 random nucleotides put a tag on each cDNA molecule. TCRdb redid the calling of the 5' RACE reads with MiXCR, one entry per CDR3 protein. The sample lists 1,800,000 or so distinct CDR3 sequences, roughly 43% seen once, with roughly 23% in the top ten. The CDR3 spans 14 residues. Germline loops: CDR1 DFQATT, CDR2 SNEGSKA (reference sequence). Trimming took 0 bases from V and 6 from J, leaving 14 bases between them. This chain links TRBV20-1 with TRBJ1-2; D is possibly TRBD1 (5 bases). This clonotype was obtained from a human donor in good health. The specimen was blood. For the CDR3, the DNA is TGCAGTGCTAGAGAACAGGCCCTCAGGGATGGCTACACCTTC. Protein: CSAREQALRDGYTF.